The 18 T cell receptor beta chains below were found in one sample sequenced in a study of blood T cell repertoires in COVID-19. The assay was immunoSEQ multiplex PCR, and TCRdb's table has in-frame clones only and misses some. The profile shows approximately 300,000 clones, roughly 90% of them singletons. The sequencing sample was made of PBMCs or T cells enriched from blood (not recorded which). The receptors were sampled from a woman in her 30s who had recovered from COVID-19.

This clone was found once. V is TRBV6-5 and J is TRBJ1-2; D might be TRBD1 (6 bases). Germline loops: CDR1 MNHEY, CDR2 SVGAGI. The V end lost 6 bases, the J end lost 7 bases, and 15 bases lay between the germline ends. The CDR3 has 13 residues. The CDR3 protein is CASRNPSGAGYTF. The CDR3 DNA sequence: TGTGCCAGCAGGAATCCCTCAGGGGCTGGCTACACCTTC.

V gene TRBV10-3 combines with J gene TRBJ1-1; D gene uncertain. This CDR3 is 13 amino acids long. V was clipped by 9 bases and J by 1 base, with 12 bases between them. CDR1 ENHRY and CDR2 SYGVKD come from the germline V gene. This CDR3 is CAMGPNQNTEAFF. The CDR3 DNA is TGTGCCATGGGCCCAAATCAGAACACTGAAGCTTTCTTT.

This chain joins TRBV4-1 and TRBJ2-7, with 7 bases that match TRBD2. This CDR3 is built from 17 residues. The V segment lost 0 bases and the J segment 0 bases; nucleotides outside the gene matches: 8. Looked up from germline, CDR1 is MGHRA and CDR2 is YSYEKL. CDR3 region: CASSQDLSGGSSYEQYF. In DNA, the CDR3 is TGCGCCAGCAGCCAAGATCTTTCGGGCGGGAGCTCCTACGAGCAGTACTTC.

The chain has TRBV28 and TRBJ1-6; D gene ambiguous. The V and J ends lost 2 bases and 7 bases respectively, with 12 bases between them. This CDR3 is built from 15 residues. The germline V gene encodes CDR1 MDHEN and CDR2 SYDVKM. As DNA, the CDR3 is TGTGCCAGCAGTTTACCCGGGGTGGGGAATTCACCCCTCCACTTT. Its protein is CASSLPGVGNSPLHF. The variable domain in full, with the rest retrieved from reference TRBV28 and TRBJ1-6, is DVKVTQSSRYLVKRTGEKVFLECVQDMDHENMFWYRQDPGLGLRLIYFSYDVKMKEKGDIPEGYSVSREKKERFSLILESASTNQTSMYLCASSLPGVGNSPLHFGNGTRLTVT.

The chain carries TRBV28 and TRBJ2-1; D remains unclear. The ends were cut back, 8 bases at V and 1 base at J, with 15 bases in the middle. This CDR3 comprises 15 residues. Germline CDR1 and CDR2: MDHEN and SYDVKM. CDR3 DNA: TGTGCCAGCGGCGAGGCGGCCGGTTCCTACAATGAGCAGTTCTTC. Its translation: CASGEAAGSYNEQFF. The whole variable domain, filled in from reference TRBV28 and TRBJ2-1, reads DVKVTQSSRYLVKRTGEKVFLECVQDMDHENMFWYRQDPGLGLRLIYFSYDVKMKEKGDIPEGYSVSREKKERFSLILESASTNQTSMYLCASGEAAGSYNEQFFGPGTRLTVL.

CDR3: CASSAQRPGLSGNTIYF. CDR3 DNA sequence: TGTGCCAGTAGCGCACAGAGGCCGGGACTCTCTGGAAACACCATATATTTT. The rearrangement joins TRBV19 to TRBJ1-3; TRBD1 might be the D (5 bases). The V end lost 6 bases, the J end lost 0 bases, and 18 bases lay between the germline ends. Germline V gives CDR1 LNHDA, CDR2 SQIVND (reference sequence). The CDR3 sequence is 17 residues long.

The V call is TRBV28, the J call TRBJ2-7; TRBD2 might be the D (6 bases). CDR1 is MDHEN and CDR2 is SYDVKM in the germline V gene. CDR3 length: 15 residues. The V and J ends lost 5 bases and 0 bases respectively, with 14 bases between them. The CDR3 is CASSPGTSFSYEQYF. The CDR3 DNA is TGTGCCAGCAGTCCTGGGACTTCTTTCTCCTACGAGCAGTACTTC.

The chain employs TRBV5-6 and TRBJ1-1; TRBD1 aligns across 8 bases. This CDR3 has 15 amino acids. From germline, CDR1 is SGHDT and CDR2 YYEEEE. The ends lost 5 bases at V and 2 bases at J; junction bases unmatched: 8. The CDR3 reads CASSQRQGRNTEAFF. As DNA, the CDR3 is TGTGCCAGCAGTCAAAGACAGGGGAGAAACACTGAAGCTTTCTTT.

This clone has just one count. The rearrangement uses TRBV7-9 and TRBJ2-1, with D hard to call. Germline lookup yields CDR1 SEHNR and CDR2 FQNEAQ (reference sequence). The CDR3 contains 9 residues. V lost 4 bases and J lost 16, with 8 bases in between. CDR3 sequence reads: CASSCYTFF. In nucleotides, the CDR3 is TGTGCCAGCAGCTGTTATACATTCTTC. The full variable domain, with the rest looked up from reference TRBV7-9 and TRBJ2-1, is DTGVSQNPRHKITKRGQNVTFRCDPISEHNRLYWYRQTLGQGPEFLTYFQNEAQLEKSRLLSDRFSAERPKGSFSTLEIQRTEQGDSAMYLCASSCYTFFGPGTRLTVL.

V gene TRBV9 combines with J gene TRBJ2-5, with TRBD2 as a possible D gene (5 bases). Trimming left V 0 bases short and J 3 bases short, with 15 bases between. Germline assignment: CDR1 SGDLS and CDR2 YYNGEE. The CDR3 spans 16 residues. The CDR3: CASSVGVSRREETQYF. The CDR3 bases are TGTGCCAGCAGCGTAGGTGTCAGTCGGCGGGAAGAGACCCAGTACTTC.

The chain recombines TRBV7-2 with TRBJ2-7; 10 positions match TRBD2. Germline V gives CDR1 SGHTA, CDR2 FQGNSA. The CDR3 has 17 amino acids. Trimming removed 2 bases from V and 3 bases from J; junction bases left unmatched: 10. CDR3 sequence reads: CASSLLASGSLIYEQYF. In DNA form, the CDR3 reads TGTGCCAGCAGCTTATTGGCTAGCGGGAGTTTAATCTACGAGCAGTACTTC.

The rearrangement links TRBV5-1 to TRBJ2-5, with D possibly being TRBD1 (7 bases). Germline V lookup: CDR1 SGHRS, CDR2 YFSETQ. This CDR3 has 15 amino acids. V lost 4 bases and J lost 1, with 14 bases in between. CDR3 DNA sequence: TGCGCCAGCAGCAGGCCAGGGGGGTTCCAAGAGACCCAGTACTTC. Its translation is CASSRPGGFQETQYF.

The CDR3 region has the DNA TGTGCCAGCAGCCAAGATAGCGAGGTGACAGATACGCAGTATTTT. This gives the protein CASSQDSEVTDTQYF. V gene TRBV3-1 (or the pseudogene TRBV3-2) combines with J gene TRBJ2-3; TRBD2 might be the D (5 bases). V was shortened by 0 bases and J by 3 bases, with 10 bases between the two germline ends. CDR1 is LGHDT and CDR2 is YNNKEL in the germline V gene (reference sequence). This CDR3 has 15 amino acids.

This clone was recorded only once. The chain carries TRBV7-2 and TRBJ2-1, with 9 bases aligning to TRBD2. The germline CDR1 and CDR2 sequences are SGHTA and FQGNSA. There are 16 residues in the CDR3. The ends lost 6 bases at V and 0 bases at J; junction bases unmatched: 6. The CDR3 loop reads CASRVSGGSSYNEQFF. Here the CDR3 DNA reads TGTGCCAGCAGGGTTAGCGGGGGAAGCTCCTACAATGAGCAGTTCTTC.

The rearrangement links TRBV28 to TRBJ2-7; no definite D call. The CDR3 is made up of 15 amino acids. V was trimmed by 3 bases and J by 0 bases, leaving 12 bases between them. Germline values: CDR1 MDHEN, CDR2 SYDVKM. The CDR3 here is CASSLGLVNSYEQYF. CDR3 nucleotides: TGTGCCAGCAGTTTGGGTCTAGTGAACTCCTACGAGCAGTACTTC.

The chain links TRBV29-1 to TRBJ1-4; D gene unclear. The CDR3 spans 13 residues. Germline CDR1 is SQVTM and CDR2 is ANQGSEA. V lost 7 bases and J lost 0, with 9 bases in between. The CDR3 DNA is TGCAGCGGGCGGAGGGCAACTAATGAAAAACTGTTTTTT. Translated: CSGRRATNEKLFF.

Remarks on this clone: One end of the junction does not line up with germline, which may come from a read error. V usage is TRBV7-7 and J usage is TRBJ2-3; the match to TRBD2 covers 8 bases. The CDR3 spans 18 residues. Germline lookup yields CDR1 SSHAT and CDR2 FNYEAQ (reference sequence). CDR3 sequence: CASSLVPSGRPSTDTQYF. CDR3 nucleotides: TGTGCTAGCAGCTTAGTACCTAGCGGGCGACCTAGCACAGATACGCAGTATTTT.

The chain joins TRBV6-5 to TRBJ1-5, with D unresolved. This CDR3 region has 13 residues. The V end was cut by 0 bases, the J end by 6 bases, with 6 bases between. The germline V gene has CDR1 MNHEY and CDR2 SVGAGI. The CDR3 here is CASSYSNGQPQHF. CDR3 DNA sequence: TGTGCCAGCAGTTACTCAAACGGTCAGCCCCAGCATTTT.